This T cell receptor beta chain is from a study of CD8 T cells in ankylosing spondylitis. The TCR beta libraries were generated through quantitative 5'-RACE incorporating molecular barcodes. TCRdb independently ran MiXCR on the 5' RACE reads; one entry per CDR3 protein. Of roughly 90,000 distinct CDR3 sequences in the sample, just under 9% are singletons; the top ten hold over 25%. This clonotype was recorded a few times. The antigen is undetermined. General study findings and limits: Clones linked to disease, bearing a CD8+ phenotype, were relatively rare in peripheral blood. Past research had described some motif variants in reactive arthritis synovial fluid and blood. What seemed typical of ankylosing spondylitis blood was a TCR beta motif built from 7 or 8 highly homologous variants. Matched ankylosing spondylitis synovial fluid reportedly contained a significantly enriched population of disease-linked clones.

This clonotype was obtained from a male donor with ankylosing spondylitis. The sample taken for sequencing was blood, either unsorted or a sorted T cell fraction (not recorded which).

CDR3 DNA: TGTGCCAGCAGTGAAATAACTTACAATGAGCAGTTCTTC. This encodes CASSEITYNEQFF. The chain employs TRBV2 and TRBJ2-1; D gene uncertain. The germline V gene encodes CDR1 SNHLY and CDR2 FYNNEI. The CDR3 is 13 amino acids. Trimming took off 2 bases at V and 4 bases at J, with 6 bases between the two ends.